These T cell receptor beta chains were read from a single sample in a study of beta chain features in type 1 diabetes. The assay was immunoSEQ multiplex PCR, and TCRdb's table has in-frame clones only and misses some. The sample has 600,000 or so clones, roughly an eighth seen once. The specimen was naive CD4+ T cells from blood. The receptors originated from a man aged 25 to 45 with type 1 diabetes. Both conserved end residues are trimmed from each CDR3.

j_call	v_call	cdr3_length	cdr3_aa
TRBJ1-4	TRBV7-8	13	ASSAYRATNEKLF
TRBJ2-1	TRBV27	13	ASSLAGQLYNEQF
TRBJ2-1	TRBV18	12	ASSTGPNYNEQF
TRBJ2-1	TRBV10-3	12	AISGREVNNEQF
TRBJ1-3	TRBV5-6	13	ASSPEGRSGNTIY
TRBJ2-5	TRBV15	12	ATSRGDYQETQY
TRBJ1-5	TRBV30	10	AWSSGTQPQH
TRBJ1-4	TRBV7-9	12	ASSLMAENEKLF
TRBJ2-1	TRBV9	13	ASSVQGVTYNEQF
TRBJ1-2	TRBV15	9	ATSNGDGYT
TRBJ2-2	TRBV5-1	14	ASSTGQGLATGELF
TRBJ1-1	TRBV2	13	ASSTQGGLNTEAF
TRBJ1-1	TRBV7-9	13	ASSLQQIKNTEAF
TRBJ2-3	TRBV10-3	11	AINGGDSDTQY
TRBJ1-1	TRBV27	10	ASSLKGTEAF
TRBJ2-7	TRBV6-1	11	ASTDLGTYEQY
TRBJ1-1	TRBV15	13	ATSRDLPGNTEAF
TRBJ1-4	TRBV10-3	13	AIRNRQGAGEKLF
TRBJ2-3	TRBV29-1	14	SVEGRTGEVADTQY
TRBJ2-7	TRBV4-3	14	ASSQEAAGRFYEQY
TRBJ2-7	TRBV7-2	13	ASSLVEGYSYEQY
TRBJ1-5	TRBV2	13	ASSEVGTGDQPQH
TRBJ2-3	TRBV7-2	12	ASSLPVVTDTQY
TRBJ2-5	TRBV19	14	ASSATGTGVRETQY
TRBJ2-7	TRBV4-3	9	ASSQEGEQY
TRBJ1-5	TRBV7-9	13	ASSPTGAANQPQH
TRBJ2-7	TRBV4-2	13	ASSVGQGNFYEQY
TRBJ2-3	TRBV28	11	ASRGKGPDTQY
TRBJ1-2	TRBV19	9	ASSIHYGYT
TRBJ2-5	TRBV29-1	12	SVAGGLAEETQY
TRBJ2-7	TRBV4-3	11	ASSHRDGAVQY
TRBJ2-7	TRBV7-2	13	ASSLGQPGGYEQY
TRBJ2-7	TRBV7-9	12	ASSTAGESYEQY